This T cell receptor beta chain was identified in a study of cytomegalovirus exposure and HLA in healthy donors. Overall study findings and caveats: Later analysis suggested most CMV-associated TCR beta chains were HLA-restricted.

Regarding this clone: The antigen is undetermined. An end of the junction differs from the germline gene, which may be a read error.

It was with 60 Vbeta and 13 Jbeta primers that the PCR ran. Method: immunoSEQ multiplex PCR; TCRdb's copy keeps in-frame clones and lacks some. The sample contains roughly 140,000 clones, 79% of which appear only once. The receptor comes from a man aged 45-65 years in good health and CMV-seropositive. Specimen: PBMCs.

CDR3 loop: CSSSRDQETQYF. The CDR3 DNA is TGTTCCAGCAGCCGAGACCAAGAGACCCAGTACTTC. The chain carries TRBV7-9 and TRBJ2-5; D ambiguous. Germline CDR1 and CDR2: SEHNR and FQNEAQ (reference sequence). This CDR3 has 12 residues.